This T cell receptor beta chain originates from a study of CD8 T cells in Susac syndrome. Reverse transcription of roughly 0.5 to 1 ug RNA was carried out with random hexamers. TCRdb re-called the immunoSEQ multiplex PCR reads through MiXCR, storing one row per CDR3 protein. This table has 160,000 or so distinct CDR3 sequences, less than 95% appearing once. Details on this clonotype: Antigen specificity is unknown.

This CDR3 contains 14 residues. V lost 5 bases and J lost 5; bases outside the gene matches: 6. Germline loops: CDR1 PRHDT, CDR2 FYEKMQ (reference sequence). Whole-study results and caveats: It was acknowledged in the study that the number of individuals who were included in its TCR sequencing and HLA analysis was relatively small.

This TCR derives from a human donor with multiple sclerosis. The V call is TRBV13, the J call TRBJ1-1; 9 bases fit TRBD1. Sequenced input: CD4+ T cells from PBMCs. The CDR3 region has the DNA TGTGCCAGCAGCATTGGACAGGGGAGAACTGAAGCTTTCTTT. Translation gives CASSIGQGRTEAFF. The whole variable domain, filled in from reference TRBV13 and TRBJ1-1, reads AAGVIQSPRHLIKEKRETATLKCYPIPRHDTVYWYQQGPGQDPQFLISFYEKMQSDKGSIPDRFSAQQFSDYHSELNMSSLELGDSALYFCASSIGQGRTEAFFGQGTRLTVV.